The rows below give T cell receptor beta chains drawn from one sample of a study of cytomegalovirus exposure and HLA in healthy donors. Libraries were prepared by immunoSEQ multiplex PCR; TCRdb keeps only in-frame clonotypes and omits some of them. The table has around 180,000 clones, 65% to 75% seen once. Sample: PBMCs. The receptor set was obtained from a girl aged 10-17 years in good health and CMV-seronegative. Both conserved end residues are part of each CDR3. The D gene is left open where the match is weak. Rows give clone size only sometimes, using once, few, many, or a class for an expanded clone.

V gene: TRBV19
D gene: -
J gene: TRBJ2-1
clone size: once
CDR3 protein: CASTPLSPRGTNEQFF
CDR3 DNA: TGTGCCAGTACCCCTCTTAGCCCCCGGGGGACCAATGAGCAGTTCTTC

V gene: TRBV13
D gene: TRBD1
J gene: TRBJ1-1
clone size: -
CDR3 protein: CASSFLAGQPNTEAFF
CDR3 DNA: TGTGCCAGCAGCTTCCTGGCGGGACAGCCGAACACTGAAGCTTTCTTT

V gene: TRBV29-1
D gene: TRBD1
J gene: TRBJ1-1
clone size: -
CDR3 protein: CSVQPGGTEAFF
CDR3 DNA: TGCAGCGTGCAGCCAGGGGGCACTGAAGCTTTCTTT

V gene: TRBV5-1
D gene: -
J gene: TRBJ2-1
clone size: once
CDR3 protein: CASGGAPLYNEQFF
CDR3 DNA: TGCGCCAGTGGGGGGGCCCCTCTCTACAATGAGCAGTTCTTC

V gene: TRBV19
D gene: TRBD1
J gene: TRBJ1-2
clone size: -
CDR3 protein: CASRHRDRGYTF
CDR3 DNA: TGTGCCAGTAGACACCGGGACAGAGGCTACACCTTC

V gene: TRBV19
D gene: -
J gene: TRBJ2-5
clone size: -
CDR3 protein: CASSRPDSQETQYF
CDR3 DNA: TGTGCCAGTAGTAGGCCGGACAGCCAAGAGACCCAGTACTTC

V gene: TRBV7-9
D gene: TRBD1
J gene: TRBJ1-2
clone size: few
CDR3 protein: CASSPEGAMFGTF
CDR3 DNA: TGTGCCAGCAGCCCGGAGGGGGCCATGTTTGGCACCTTC

V gene: TRBV4-1
D gene: -
J gene: TRBJ1-1
clone size: few
CDR3 protein: CASSAMNTEAFF
CDR3 DNA: TGCGCCAGCAGCGCGATGAACACTGAAGCTTTCTTT

V gene: TRBV7-9
D gene: TRBD1
J gene: TRBJ1-1
clone size: -
CDR3 protein: CASSQTGDTEAFF
CDR3 DNA: TGTGCCAGCAGCCAAACAGGGGACACTGAAGCTTTCTTT

V gene: TRBV5-6
D gene: TRBD1
J gene: TRBJ1-2
clone size: -
CDR3 protein: CASSPGQTYGYTF
CDR3 DNA: TGTGCCAGCAGCCCGGGACAGACCTATGGCTACACCTTC

V gene: TRBV5-1
D gene: -
J gene: TRBJ1-6
clone size: -
CDR3 protein: CASSFATGFYNSPLHF
CDR3 DNA: TGCGCCAGCAGCTTCGCGACAGGTTTTTATAATTCACCCCTCCACTTT

V gene: TRBV6-5
D gene: -
J gene: TRBJ2-7
clone size: -
CDR3 protein: CASKNQGNSYEQYF
CDR3 DNA: TGTGCCAGCAAAAATCAGGGGAACTCCTACGAGCAGTACTTC

V gene: TRBV5-1
D gene: TRBD2
J gene: TRBJ2-3
clone size: few
CDR3 protein: CASSLAGGQDTQYF
CDR3 DNA: TGCGCCAGCAGCTTAGCGGGGGGGCAAGATACGCAGTATTTT

V gene: TRBV19
D gene: -
J gene: TRBJ2-7
clone size: -
CDR3 protein: CASSIFSGREFSYEQYF
CDR3 DNA: TGTGCCAGTAGTATCTTTAGCGGCAGGGAATTTTCATACGAGCAGTACTTC

V gene: TRBV7-6
D gene: -
J gene: TRBJ2-7
clone size: few
CDR3 protein: CASSPGQGEQYF
CDR3 DNA: TGTGCCAGCAGCCCCGGACAAGGGGAGCAGTACTTC

V gene: TRBV2
D gene: TRBD1
J gene: TRBJ1-6
clone size: -
CDR3 protein: CARGTGANNSPLHF
CDR3 DNA: TGTGCCAGGGGGACAGGGGCTAATAATTCACCCCTCCACTTT

V gene: TRBV10-3
D gene: -
J gene: TRBJ1-5
clone size: few
CDR3 protein: CAISKGDQPQHF
CDR3 DNA: TGTGCCATCAGCAAAGGGGATCAGCCCCAGCATTTT

V gene: TRBV6-4
D gene: TRBD2
J gene: TRBJ2-2
clone size: few
CDR3 protein: CASRLAGGTGELFF
CDR3 DNA: TGTGCCAGCAGACTAGCGGGGGGTACCGGGGAGCTGTTTTTT

V gene: TRBV14
D gene: -
J gene: TRBJ1-3
clone size: -
CDR3 protein: CASSGGTGNTIYF
CDR3 DNA: TGTGCCAGCAGCGGGGGGACTGGAAACACCATATATTTT

V gene: TRBV18
D gene: -
J gene: TRBJ1-4
clone size: -
CDR3 protein: CASSPRPPALNEKLFF
CDR3 DNA: TGTGCCAGCTCACCGAGGCCCCCAGCCCTTAATGAAAAACTGTTTTTT

V gene: TRBV5-4
D gene: TRBD2
J gene: TRBJ2-5
clone size: -
CDR3 protein: CASSPGASSGVETQYF
CDR3 DNA: TGTGCCAGCAGCCCGGGGGCTTCTAGCGGGGTCGAGACCCAGTACTTC

V gene: TRBV5-6
D gene: -
J gene: TRBJ1-2
clone size: -
CDR3 protein: CASSSGHFNSYGYTF
CDR3 DNA: TGTGCCAGCAGCTCCGGACACTTTAATAGCTATGGCTACACCTTC

V gene: TRBV30
D gene: -
J gene: TRBJ1-2
clone size: -
CDR3 protein: CAWSVRGAGGYTF
CDR3 DNA: TGTGCCTGGAGTGTCCGGGGAGCGGGTGGCTACACCTTC

V gene: TRBV5-1
D gene: TRBD1
J gene: TRBJ2-1
clone size: few
CDR3 protein: CASSLGQGSSYNEQFF
CDR3 DNA: TGCGCCAGCAGCCTTGGACAGGGAAGCTCCTACAATGAGCAGTTCTTC

V gene: TRBV20-1
D gene: -
J gene: TRBJ2-7
clone size: -
CDR3 protein: CSAPGQTEQYF
CDR3 DNA: TGCAGTGCTCCGGGACAAACGGAGCAGTACTTC

V gene: TRBV4-1
D gene: -
J gene: TRBJ1-1
clone size: -
CDR3 protein: CASSQEGQGAIMNTEAFF
CDR3 DNA: TGCGCCAGCAGCCAAGAGGGGCAGGGTGCTATCATGAACACTGAAGCCTTCTTT

V gene: TRBV5-4
D gene: TRBD1
J gene: TRBJ2-7
clone size: once
CDR3 protein: CASSLSRGQDEQYF
CDR3 DNA: TGTGCCAGCAGCTTGAGCAGGGGACAGGACGAGCAGTACTTC

V gene: TRBV5-1
D gene: -
J gene: TRBJ2-5
clone size: -
CDR3 protein: CASSSEDRPGETQYF
CDR3 DNA: TGCGCCAGCAGCTCGGAGGACAGACCAGGGGAGACCCAGTACTTC

V gene: TRBV13
D gene: -
J gene: TRBJ2-3
clone size: -
CDR3 protein: CASSLSMDSGADTQYF
CDR3 DNA: TGTGCCAGCAGCTTATCGATGGATAGCGGCGCAGATACGCAGTATTTT

V gene: TRBV7-9
D gene: -
J gene: TRBJ1-2
clone size: few
CDR3 protein: CASSLVGTQYYGYTF
CDR3 DNA: TGTGCCAGCAGCTTAGTCGGGACACAGTACTATGGCTACACCTTC

V gene: TRBV6-6
D gene: -
J gene: TRBJ2-7
clone size: -
CDR3 protein: CASSQPVGRGYEQYF
CDR3 DNA: TGTGCCAGCAGTCAACCGGTTGGAAGGGGCTACGAGCAGTACTTC

V gene: TRBV19
D gene: -
J gene: TRBJ1-5
clone size: -
CDR3 protein: CASSARQGPNQPQHF
CDR3 DNA: TGTGCCAGTAGTGCCCGCCAGGGGCCGAATCAGCCCCAGCATTTT

V gene: TRBV30
D gene: TRBD1
J gene: TRBJ1-1
clone size: few
CDR3 protein: CASDRGPGTEAFF
CDR3 DNA: TGTGCCTCAGACAGGGGGCCGGGGACTGAAGCTTTCTTT

V gene: TRBV5-6
D gene: -
J gene: TRBJ2-5
clone size: once
CDR3 protein: CASSSGLGGQETQYF
CDR3 DNA: TGTGCCAGCAGCTCTGGGCTCGGGGGACAAGAGACCCAGTACTTC

V gene: TRBV7-9
D gene: -
J gene: TRBJ2-1
clone size: -
CDR3 protein: CASSPLTENSYNEQFF
CDR3 DNA: TGTGCCAGCAGCCCTTTGACAGAAAACTCCTACAATGAGCAGTTCTTC

V gene: TRBV28
D gene: TRBD1
J gene: TRBJ2-2
clone size: -
CDR3 protein: CATSSTGGDGGELFF
CDR3 DNA: TGTGCCACCTCCAGTACAGGGGGCGATGGCGGGGAGCTGTTTTTT

V gene: TRBV6-1
D gene: TRBD1
J gene: TRBJ1-6
clone size: few
CDR3 protein: CASSEGTGGGSPLHF
CDR3 DNA: TGTGCCAGCAGTGAAGGGACAGGGGGCGGTTCACCCCTCCACTTT

V gene: TRBV6-4
D gene: TRBD1
J gene: TRBJ1-1
clone size: -
CDR3 protein: CASRQGWDTEAFF
CDR3 DNA: TGTGCCAGCAGACAGGGGTGGGACACTGAAGCTTTCTTT

V gene: TRBV5-1
D gene: TRBD1
J gene: TRBJ1-4
clone size: -
CDR3 protein: CASSAGDRAHEKLFF
CDR3 DNA: TGCGCCAGCAGCGCCGGAGACAGGGCCCACGAAAAACTGTTTTTT

V gene: TRBV7-6
D gene: TRBD2
J gene: TRBJ2-5
clone size: -
CDR3 protein: CASSLGRTSGYQETQYF
CDR3 DNA: TGTGCCAGCAGCTTAGGTCGGACTAGCGGGTACCAAGAGACCCAGTACTTC

V gene: TRBV13
D gene: -
J gene: TRBJ1-4
clone size: -
CDR3 protein: CASSSRTEVREKLFF
CDR3 DNA: TGTGCCAGCAGCTCCAGGACAGAGGTTAGGGAAAAACTGTTTTTT

V gene: TRBV7-8
D gene: TRBD1
J gene: TRBJ1-6
clone size: -
CDR3 protein: CASSIHRQGQGSPLHF
CDR3 DNA: TGTGCCAGCAGCATACACCGACAGGGACAAGGCTCACCCCTCCACTTT

V gene: TRBV2
D gene: TRBD2
J gene: TRBJ2-3
clone size: few
CDR3 protein: CASSELAGEADTQYF
CDR3 DNA: TGTGCCAGCAGTGAACTAGCGGGGGAGGCAGATACGCAGTATTTT

V gene: TRBV2
D gene: -
J gene: TRBJ2-6
clone size: -
CDR3 protein: CASSDARGAGANVLTF
CDR3 DNA: TGTGCCAGCAGTGACGCCAGGGGTGCTGGGGCCAACGTCCTGACTTTC

V gene: TRBV10-3
D gene: -
J gene: TRBJ2-1
clone size: -
CDR3 protein: CAIQTGGDEQFF
CDR3 DNA: TGTGCCATCCAAACAGGGGGGGATGAGCAGTTCTTC

V gene: TRBV19
D gene: TRBD1
J gene: TRBJ1-5
clone size: -
CDR3 protein: CASSIRQGAIKPQHF
CDR3 DNA: TGTGCCAGTAGTATACGGCAGGGGGCTATCAAGCCCCAGCATTTT

V gene: TRBV18
D gene: -
J gene: TRBJ1-2
clone size: -
CDR3 protein: CASSPDSATNYGYTF
CDR3 DNA: TGTGCCAGCTCACCCGACAGCGCGACTAACTATGGCTACACCTTC

V gene: TRBV14
D gene: -
J gene: TRBJ2-5
clone size: -
CDR3 protein: CASSHGETQYF
CDR3 DNA: TGTGCCAGCAGCCACGGAGAGACCCAGTACTTC

V gene: TRBV7-6
D gene: -
J gene: TRBJ2-2
clone size: -
CDR3 protein: CASSLVYRVPNGELFF
CDR3 DNA: TGTGCCAGCAGCTTAGTCTACAGGGTTCCTAACGGGGAGCTGTTTTTT

V gene: TRBV5-4
D gene: -
J gene: TRBJ1-2
clone size: -
CDR3 protein: CATWGGEPGYGYTF
CDR3 DNA: TGTGCCACCTGGGGGGGAGAACCGGGCTATGGCTACACCTTC

V gene: TRBV6-1
D gene: TRBD1
J gene: TRBJ1-2
clone size: -
CDR3 protein: CASSARPGTVYGYTF
CDR3 DNA: TGTGCCAGCAGTGCACGCCCCGGGACAGTTTATGGCTACACCTTC

V gene: TRBV4-1
D gene: -
J gene: TRBJ2-7
clone size: -
CDR3 protein: CASSQAGSYEQYF
CDR3 DNA: TGCGCCAGCAGCCAAGCCGGGTCCTACGAGCAGTACTTC

V gene: TRBV6-5
D gene: TRBD1
J gene: TRBJ1-2
clone size: -
CDR3 protein: CASSYSTGTANYGYTF
CDR3 DNA: TGTGCCAGCAGTTACTCAACAGGGACAGCTAACTATGGCTACACCTTC